The present T cell receptor (beta chain) was sequenced within a study of Tregs in tolerant kidney transplant recipients (dated 2019 in TCRdb). Background on the whole study: The study applied TCRbeta sequencing to find donor-specific regulatory T cells before combined kidney and bone marrow transplantation and then followed those same cells after transplant.

The germline V gene (reference sequence) supplies CDR1 LNHDA and CDR2 SQIVND. Germline trimming: 6 bases from V, 5 bases from J; junction bases outside gene matches: 8. Measured from the cysteine to the phenylalanine, the CDR3 is 15 residues long. Of the read, only the CDR3 DNA is kept; its 45 bases are in frame from base 1. This specimen's time point label, per the study, means: 6 months after combined kidney and bone marrow transplant. The transplants used related donors with nonmyeloablative bone marrow transplantation, and mixed chimerism in the human trials was transient. Thawed PBMCs were FACS-sorted into unstimulated Tregs (CD4+CD25+CD127-), CD4+ non-Tregs (CD4+CD25-), CD4 cells and CD8 cells. The patients were a few recipients of combined kidney and bone marrow transplants from the ITN036ST trial, and samples were available only for these trial subjects. Healthy control blood was processed to PBMCs with a Ficoll density gradient and then cryopreserved, whereas patient PBMCs were collected both before and after transplant.

Here is what the overall study found, with its caveats: The study was limited by small patient numbers, and the findings need validation in larger populations and under other immunosuppression protocols. Donor-specific Treg expansion exceeded global Treg expansion in tolerant patients, suggesting antigen-driven rather than nonspecific expansion. PCR primers changed over time for some patients, so nucleotide-level comparison across those patients' samples was not possible. Although technical replication error seemed to be minimal, the question of biological reproducibility was not addressed directly. The most biologically relevant and donor-specific TCRbeta repertoire appeared to be identified by expanding Tregs with activated donor B cells.

About this clone: Its antigen target is currently unknown. Nothing much larger sits one base from this clone, and base qualities are not available.

For TCRbeta CDR3 sequencing, genomic DNA from the sorted cells was extracted using the QIAGEN DNeasy Blood and Tissue Kit. Through immunoSEQ, high-throughput TCRbeta CDR3 sequencing was done commercially, including PCR amplification with internal controls and bias correction. The paper's data handling went like this. Unique productive TCRbeta sequences were defined by CDR3 nucleotide sequence when primers matched and otherwise by CDR3 amino acid sequence together with Vbeta and Jbeta genes. As a correction for sorting error, sequences shared between sorted populations at a frequency ratio of 2:1 or less were discarded, and the remaining shared sequences were assigned to the higher population. A sequence was defined as donor-reactive if the sequence was expanded at least 5-fold in CFSE-low cells compared with unstimulated cells and had a frequency of at least 0.01% in CFSE-low cells. Jensen-Shannon divergence calculated on the top 100 TCRbeta sequences ranked by frequency was used to measure repertoire divergence. For samples with multiple sequencing runs, sorting error was corrected separately for each run before the runs were pooled. Not all clones reach the TCRdb copy of this immuneACCESS table, which keeps in-frame sequences only. Checked studies attribute under half of the gap to unresolved V genes and leave the rest unexplained. V and J calls and clone size are copied from that table; D and trimming were computed from the DNA. This sample comprises 65,000 or so clones, more than 70% of them detected only once. The ten largest clones represent about 3.8% of the sample.

The sample consisted of CD4+ T cells from blood (PBMCs), taken 6 months after the transplant. The source is a human patient who received a combined kidney and bone marrow transplant. After a transplant, some T cells may be of graft donor origin. Recombination connected TRBV19 to TRBJ1-4, with 8 junctional bases fitting TRBD1. The base sequence is TGTGCCAGTAGGGACAGGGAGGCACCGAATGAAAAACTGTTTTTT. This gives the protein CASRDREAPNEKLFF. With the rest looked up from the reference TRBV19 and TRBJ1-4 genes rather than sequenced, the full variable domain is DGGITQSPKYLFRKEGQNVTLSCEQNLNHDAMYWYRQDPGQGLRLIYYSQIVNDFQKGDIAEGYSVSREKKESFPLTVTSAQKNPTAFYLCASRDREAPNEKLFFGSGTQLSVL.